The 20 T cell receptor beta chains below all came from one sample that was sequenced in a study of blood T cells in healthy people across ages. Sample-barcoded 5' priming and a J-beta primer mix drove a second PCR of 7 to 11 cycles. TCRdb reprocessed the 5' RACE reads with MiXCR, giving one entry per CDR3 protein. The table shows about a million distinct CDR3 sequences, with roughly two fifths occurring only once. The sample consisted of blood. The source of these receptors is a man aged 18 to 30 in good health.

This clonotype was counted only a few times. This chain uses TRBV6-5 with TRBJ2-5; D remains unclear. The CDR3 has 15 amino acids. V lost 4 bases, J lost 2 bases, and 14 bases lay in between. CDR1 and CDR2 (germline): MNHEY, SVGAGI. Here the CDR3 DNA reads TGTGCCAGCAGTTTGCGGACCCGTGGGCAAGAGACCCAGTACTTC. Protein product: CASSLRTRGQETQYF.

This clonotype has just a few counts. The chain joins TRBV12-3 or TRBV12-4 to TRBJ2-2; no definite D call. This CDR3 contains 15 residues. Trimming cost V 3 bases and J 4 bases, with 12 bases left between them. The CDR3 DNA reads as TGTGCCAGCAGTTTCCCTCATGGAGCCACCGGGGAGCTGTTTTTT. Its translation: CASSFPHGATGELFF.

J is TRBJ2-3 and V is TRBV20-1; no firm D call. V lost 7 bases and J lost 2, with 16 bases in between. The CDR3 contains 14 residues. From germline, CDR1 is DFQATT and CDR2 SNEGSKA (reference sequence). The CDR3 sequence is CSVSTNPITDTQYF. DNA for the CDR3: TGCAGTGTCAGTACTAACCCAATCACAGATACGCAGTATTTT.

This clonotype was recorded a few times. The chain is built from TRBV16 and TRBJ2-6; no clear D. V was clipped by 8 bases and J by 3 bases, with 11 bases between them. The CDR3 extends over 14 amino acids. CDR1 KGHSY and CDR2 FQNENV come from the germline V gene. The CDR3 DNA is TGTGCCAGCTCCCAAGGGCTTGGGGCCAACGTCCTGACTTTC. Its protein product is CASSQGLGANVLTF.

This clonotype was found once. The chain couples TRBV7-2 to TRBJ1-1; D is ambiguous. V lost 5 bases to trimming and J lost 4 bases, with 14 bases between them. The CDR3 consists of 14 residues. Germline V CDR1 and CDR2: SGHTA, FQGNSA. The CDR3 bases are TGTGCCAGCAGCCTGAGCCTGTTAGGCACTGAAGCTTTCTTT. Translated, it gives CASSLSLLGTEAFF.

A note on this clonotype: Just one base apart from a much larger clone, this may be a read error. The rearrangement joins TRBV5-1 to TRBJ2-5, with D unresolved. From germline, CDR1 is SGHRS and CDR2 YFSETQ. Deletions cut 0 bases from V and 11 bases from J, with 14 bases between. This CDR3 comprises 13 residues. The CDR3 DNA follows: TGCGCCAGCAGCTTGGGGCAGAGAAATGAGCAGTACTTC. It codes for CASSLGQRNEQYF.

This rearrangement joins TRBV3-1 to TRBJ2-2, with 12 bases fitting TRBD2. The CDR3 has 18 amino acids. Trimming at V came to 4 bases and at J to 0 bases, leaving 6 bases not matched to a gene. Germline CDR1 is LGHDT and CDR2 is YNNKEL (reference sequence). Written as DNA, the CDR3 is TGTGCCAGCAGCCTAGGACTAGCGGGGATCTCGAACACCGGGGAGCTGTTTTTT. Translated, it gives CASSLGLAGISNTGELFF.

The chain has TRBV6-1 and TRBJ2-5; tentatively, D is TRBD1 or TRBD2 (5 bases each). Per germline, CDR1 MNHNS and CDR2 SASEGT. The CDR3 consists of 12 residues. Trimming cost V 5 bases and J 7 bases, with 11 bases left between them. In DNA, the CDR3 is TGTGCCAGCAGTATGGGGGATAGGACCCAGTACTTC. Its translation: CASSMGDRTQYF.

The chain links TRBV9 to TRBJ1-4; D is ambiguous. The CDR3 covers 14 residues. V was pared by 3 bases and J by 5 bases, with 11 bases between. CDR1 is SGDLS, CDR2 YYNGEE, per germline. CDR3 coding DNA: TGTGCCAGCAGCGCGGACGTTCCCAATGAAAAACTGTTTTTT. This sequence encodes CASSADVPNEKLFF. The whole variable domain, remainder taken from reference TRBV9 and TRBJ1-4, is DSGVTQTPKHLITATGQRVTLRCSPRSGDLSVYWYQQSLDQGLQFLIQYYNGEERAKGNILERFSAQQFPDLHSELNLSSLELGDSALYFCASSADVPNEKLFFGSGTQLSVL.

The gene calls are TRBV11-2 and TRBJ2-1, with D perhaps given as TRBD1 or TRBD2 (5 bases each). This CDR3 is 13 amino acids long. Germline CDR1 and CDR2: SGHAT and FQNNGV. The V end was cut by 6 bases, the J end by 8 bases, with 14 bases between. Here the CDR3 DNA reads TGTGCCAGCAGAGAAGTCCGGGGACATGAGCAGTTCTTC. It specifies CASREVRGHEQFF.

The chain recombines TRBV12-3 or TRBV12-4 with TRBJ2-6; unclear D gene. Trimming left V 3 bases short and J 3 bases short, with 6 bases between. The CDR3 has 14 amino acids. The CDR3 DNA reads as TGTGCCAGCAGTTTGACCTTTGGGGCCAACGTCCTGACTTTC. It is translated as CASSLTFGANVLTF.

This clonotype was detected only a few times. The rearrangement links TRBV20-1 to TRBJ2-3; maybe TRBD1 (5 bases). Trimming shortened V by 0 bases and J by 3 bases, and 13 bases separated the two germline ends. Germline V gene sequence: CDR1 DFQATT, CDR2 SNEGSKA (reference sequence). The CDR3 spans 15 residues. CDR3 nucleotides: TGCAGTGCTAGAGACAGGGTAATTGAGACAGATACGCAGTATTTT. Its translation: CSARDRVIETDTQYF.

The chain joins TRBV12-3 or TRBV12-4 to TRBJ1-2, with D possibly being TRBD1 (6 bases). V was trimmed by 10 bases and J by 7 bases, leaving 16 bases between them. The CDR3 consists of 12 residues. The CDR3 nucleotides are TGTGCCATCACACAGGGCGGGGGTGGCTACACCTTC. This gives the protein CAITQGGGGYTF.

The gene calls are TRBV11-1 and TRBJ2-4, with TRBD1 matching 10 bases. The J call may be incorrect, as the DNA end agrees better with TRBJ2-7. The V gene's germline CDR1 is SGHAT and CDR2 FQDESV (reference sequence). The CDR3 totals 14 residues. The CDR3 protein is CASSTWTGGYEQYF. For the CDR3, the DNA is TGTGCCAGCAGCACGTGGACAGGGGGGTACGAGCAGTACTTC.

The V call is TRBV4-2, the J call TRBJ2-2; TRBD2 agrees at 10 bases. The germline gives CDR1 LGHNA, CDR2 YNFKEQ. Germline trimming cut 0 bases from V and 4 bases from J; bases unmatched to any gene: 2. The CDR3 runs to 16 residues. This chain's CDR3 is CASSQEAGGLTGELFF. The CDR3 DNA is TGTGCCAGCAGCCAAGAAGCGGGGGGGCTCACCGGGGAGCTGTTTTTT.

A few counts support this clonotype. The chain carries TRBV4-3 and TRBJ1-2; D gene unclear. V lost 0 bases and J 0 bases, leaving 14 bases between the germline ends. CDR1 is LGHNA and CDR2 is YSLEER in the germline V gene. The CDR3 length is 17 residues. The chain's CDR3 is CASSQDAQTKANYGYTF. Here the CDR3 DNA reads TGCGCCAGCAGCCAAGATGCCCAGACAAAAGCTAACTATGGCTACACCTTC.

As concerns this clonotype: Possible read error: a much larger clone is one base away. V and J are TRBV20-1 and TRBJ1-2; 9 bases match TRBD1. The CDR3 contains 17 residues. Germline assignment: CDR1 DFQATT and CDR2 SNEGSKA (reference sequence). The CDR3 spells CSASLLSTGGGNYDYTF. The CDR3 bases are TGCAGTGCTAGTCTATTATCTACAGGGGGCGGTAACTATGACTACACCTTC.

V and J are TRBV6-2 or TRBV6-3 and TRBJ1-5, with D maybe TRBD1 (5 bases). The CDR3 loop spans 12 amino acids. Germline V gene sequence: CDR1 MNHEY, CDR2 SVGEGT. Trimming took 2 bases from V and 9 from J, leaving 8 bases between them. Here the CDR3 DNA reads TGTGCCAGCAGTTACAGGGGACGGCCCCAGCATTTT. This codes for CASSYRGRPQHF.

This clonotype was seen at least ten times. This rearrangement joins TRBV2 to TRBJ2-4, with TRBD1 identical over 7 bases. The CDR3 is made up of 15 amino acids. V gave up 4 bases and J gave up 0 bases; unmatched junction bases: 3. The germline V gene has CDR1 SNHLY and CDR2 FYNNEI. CDR3 nucleotide sequence: TGTGCCAGCAGTGGGACAGGTGTAGCCAAAAACATTCAGTACTTC. This translates into CASSGTGVAKNIQYF.

This chain uses TRBV9 with TRBJ2-7, with a tentative D call TRBD2 (6 bases). Trimming shortened V by 4 bases and J by 7 bases, and 24 bases separated the two germline ends. Per the germline V gene, CDR1 is SGDLS and CDR2 is YYNGEE. There are 16 residues in the CDR3. CDR3 nucleotide sequence: TGTGCCAGCAGCCCTGGGGCGGGGAGTGTTCACAATGAGCAGTACTTC. Amino acids: CASSPGAGSVHNEQYF.